What follows are 5 T cell receptor beta chains derived from one specimen sequenced in a study of cytomegalovirus exposure and HLA in healthy donors. Amplification used 60 Vbeta primers and 13 Jbeta primers. Repertoires were generated with immunoSEQ multiplex PCR, while TCRdb's copy carries only in-frame clones and drops some. The sample records around 94,000 clones, approximately 80% being singletons. Sequenced sample: PBMCs. Receptors were obtained from a woman aged 40 to 50 in good health and CMV-seronegative.

The V call is TRBV5-1, the J call TRBJ1-6; D may be TRBD1 (5 bases). Per the germline V gene, CDR1 is SGHRS and CDR2 is YFSETQ. Trimming stripped 4 bases from V and 5 bases from J, with 19 bases between. CDR3 length: 17 residues. CDR3 region: CASSLGGVGFNNSPLHF. Here the CDR3 DNA reads TGCGCCAGCAGCCTGGGGGGGGTGGGTTTTAATAATTCACCCCTCCACTTT.

This clone was seen once. The chain employs TRBV5-1 and TRBJ2-5; D is perhaps TRBD1 (5 bases). The germline gives CDR1 SGHRS, CDR2 YFSETQ. With 2 bases removed from V and 2 bases from J, the gap between germline ends came to 7 bases. This CDR3 contains 13 residues. CDR3 region: CASSFRQQETQYF. In nucleotides, the CDR3 is TGCGCCAGCAGCTTCCGACAGCAAGAGACCCAGTACTTC.

J is TRBJ2-1 and V is TRBV7-9, with 7 bases that match TRBD2. V shed 2 bases and J 1 base; nucleotides not matched to a gene: 5. Germline lookup yields CDR1 SEHNR and CDR2 FQNEAQ (reference sequence). CDR3 length: 16 amino acids. The CDR3 loop is CASSLWGGVSYNEQFF. The CDR3 DNA reads as TGTGCCAGCAGCTTATGGGGGGGGGTATCCTACAATGAGCAGTTCTTC.

The chain uses TRBV5-6 and TRBJ2-3, with D perhaps TRBD2 (6 bases). CDR1 and CDR2 from the germline V gene are SGHDT and YYEEEE. V was pared by 0 bases and J by 6 bases, with 11 bases between. This CDR3 is 14 amino acids long. CDR3 nucleotides: TGTGCCAGCAGCTTGGTCGGGAGAACCGATACGCAGTATTTT. It specifies CASSLVGRTDTQYF. Based on the CDR3 plus reference TRBV5-6 and TRBJ2-3, the full variable domain is DAGVTQSPTHLIKTRGQQVTLRCSPKSGHDTVSWYQQALGQGPQFIFQYYEEEERQRGNFPDRFSGHQFPNYSSELNVNALLLGDSALYLCASSLVGRTDTQYFGPGTRLTVL.

The V call is TRBV4-2, the J call TRBJ2-7, with TRBD2 identical over 15 bases. Germline V gene data show CDR1 as LGHNA and CDR2 as YNFKEQ. The CDR3 has 16 residues. V was pared by 2 bases and J by 4 bases, with 3 bases of the junction left unmatched. The CDR3 spells CASSQLGTSGRYEQYF. CDR3 nucleotide sequence: TGTGCCAGCAGCCAACTCGGGACTAGCGGGAGGTACGAGCAGTACTTC.